The entry below describes one T cell receptor beta chain. No antigen is known for it. The entry originates in a study of early stage breast cancer tumors. As for the study in general: Invasive lobular carcinomas made up about 30% of the 12 ER+/PR+/HER2- tumors. Each sample averaged around 9.5-fold read coverage. Study conclusions and caveats: Compared with adjacent normal breast tissue, tumors showed 2 to 3-fold greater T cell density and higher clonality. Chain pairing and CD4, CD8 or FOXP3 expression were not captured.

TCRdb's copy holds only in-frame clones and misses some; the assay was immunoSEQ multiplex PCR. The repertoire consists of some 30,000 clones, with almost 85% occurring once and the leading ten covering about 9.4%. CDR1 is MNHEY and CDR2 is SVGAGI in the germline V gene. The CDR3 totals 14 residues. V was pared by 0 bases and J by 2 bases, with 7 bases between. The chain links TRBV6-5 to TRBJ2-5; D unresolved. The sequencing input was blood. This clonotype originated in a person aged 50 to 59 with breast cancer. The CDR3 nucleotides are TGTGCCAGCAGTTACTCGGAAGGACAAGAGACCCAGTACTTC. Its protein product is CASSYSEGQETQYF.